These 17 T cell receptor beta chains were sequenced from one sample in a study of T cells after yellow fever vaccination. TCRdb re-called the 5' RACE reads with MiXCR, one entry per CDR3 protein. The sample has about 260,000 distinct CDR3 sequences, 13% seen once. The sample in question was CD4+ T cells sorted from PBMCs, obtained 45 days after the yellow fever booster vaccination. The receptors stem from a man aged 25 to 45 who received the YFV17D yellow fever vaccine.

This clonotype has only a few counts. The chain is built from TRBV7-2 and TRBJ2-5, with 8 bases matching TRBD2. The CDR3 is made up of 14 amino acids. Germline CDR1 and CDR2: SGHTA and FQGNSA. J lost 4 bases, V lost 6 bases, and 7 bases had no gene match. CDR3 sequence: CASSVGRASETQYF. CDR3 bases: TGTGCCAGCAGTGTCGGGAGGGCTTCAGAGACCCAGTACTTC.

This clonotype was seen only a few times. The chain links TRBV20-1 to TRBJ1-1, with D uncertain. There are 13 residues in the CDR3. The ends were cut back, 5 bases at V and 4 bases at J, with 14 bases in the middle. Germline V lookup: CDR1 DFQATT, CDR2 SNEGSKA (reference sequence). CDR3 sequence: CSAGRGGGTEAFF. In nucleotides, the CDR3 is TGCAGTGCTGGGCGGGGAGGCGGCACTGAAGCTTTCTTT.

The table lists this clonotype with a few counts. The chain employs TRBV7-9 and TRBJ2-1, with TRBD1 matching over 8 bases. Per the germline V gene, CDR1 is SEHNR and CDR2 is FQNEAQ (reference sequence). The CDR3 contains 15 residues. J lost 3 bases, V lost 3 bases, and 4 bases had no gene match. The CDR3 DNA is TGTGCCAGCAGCTTGGCAGGGGGCATCTACAATGAGCAGTTCTTC. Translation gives CASSLAGGIYNEQFF.

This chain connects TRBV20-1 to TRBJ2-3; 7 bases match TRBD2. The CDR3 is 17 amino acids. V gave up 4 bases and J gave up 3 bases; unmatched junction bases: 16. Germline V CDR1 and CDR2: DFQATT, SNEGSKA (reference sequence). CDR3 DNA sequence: TGCAGTGCTACCAACTTTGCCCGGTGCGGGAGAACAGATACGCAGTATTTT. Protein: CSATNFARCGRTDTQYF.

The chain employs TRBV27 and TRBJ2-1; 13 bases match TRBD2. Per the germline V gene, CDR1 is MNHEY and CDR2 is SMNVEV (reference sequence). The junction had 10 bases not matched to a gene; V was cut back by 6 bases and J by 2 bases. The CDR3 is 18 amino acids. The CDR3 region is CASSPRTSGRGAYNEQFF. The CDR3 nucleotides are TGTGCCAGCAGCCCAAGGACTAGCGGGAGAGGGGCCTACAATGAGCAGTTCTTC.

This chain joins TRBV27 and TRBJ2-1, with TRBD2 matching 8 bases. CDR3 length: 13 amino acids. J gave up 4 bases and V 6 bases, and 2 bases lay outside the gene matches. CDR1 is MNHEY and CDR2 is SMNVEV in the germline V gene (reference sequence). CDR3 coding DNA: TGTGCCAGCAGAGCTAGCGGGTACAATGAGCAGTTCTTC. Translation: CASRASGYNEQFF.

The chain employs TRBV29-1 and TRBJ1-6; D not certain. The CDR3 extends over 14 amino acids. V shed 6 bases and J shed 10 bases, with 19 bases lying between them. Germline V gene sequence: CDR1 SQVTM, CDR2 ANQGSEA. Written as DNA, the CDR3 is TGCAGCGTGTGCCTCGGGGAAGGAGGATCACCCCTCCACTTT. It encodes CSVCLGEGGSPLHF.

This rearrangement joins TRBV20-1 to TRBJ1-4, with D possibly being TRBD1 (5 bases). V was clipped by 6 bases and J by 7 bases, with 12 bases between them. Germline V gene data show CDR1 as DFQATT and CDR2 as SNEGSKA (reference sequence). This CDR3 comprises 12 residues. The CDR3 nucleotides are TGCAGTGCCGGGTGGGGCGGTGAAAAACTGTTTTTT. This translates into CSAGWGGEKLFF.

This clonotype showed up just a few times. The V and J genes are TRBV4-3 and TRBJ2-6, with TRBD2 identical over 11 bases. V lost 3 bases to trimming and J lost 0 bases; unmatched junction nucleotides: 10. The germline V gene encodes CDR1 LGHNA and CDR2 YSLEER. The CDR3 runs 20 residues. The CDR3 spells CASSQESSGRSLSGANVLTF. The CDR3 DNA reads TGCGCCAGCAGCCAGGAATCTAGCGGGAGGAGCCTCTCTGGGGCCAACGTCCTGACTTTC.

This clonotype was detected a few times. The CDR3 nucleotides read TGTGCCAGCAGTTTATATGGACTAGCGGGAGGTAGCAATGAGCAGTTCTTC. It is translated as CASSLYGLAGGSNEQFF. V gene TRBV27 combines with J gene TRBJ2-1; 14 bases align to TRBD2. Looked up from germline, CDR1 is MNHEY and CDR2 is SMNVEV (reference sequence). This CDR3 comprises 17 residues. The junction had 5 bases not matched to a gene; V was cut back by 1 base and J by 6 bases.

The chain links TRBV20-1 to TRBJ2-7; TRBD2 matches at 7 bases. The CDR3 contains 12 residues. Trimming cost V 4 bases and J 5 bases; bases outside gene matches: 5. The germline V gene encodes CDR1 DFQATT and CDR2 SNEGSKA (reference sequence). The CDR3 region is CSATPGLNEQYF. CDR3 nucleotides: TGCAGTGCTACACCGGGACTAAACGAGCAGTACTTC.

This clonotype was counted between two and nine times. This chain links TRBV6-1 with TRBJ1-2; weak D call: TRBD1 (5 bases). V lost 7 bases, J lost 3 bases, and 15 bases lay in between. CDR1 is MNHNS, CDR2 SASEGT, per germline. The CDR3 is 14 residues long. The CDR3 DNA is TGTGCCAGCACCCCACGGGGGGGGGACTATGGCTACACCTTC. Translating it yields CASTPRGGDYGYTF.

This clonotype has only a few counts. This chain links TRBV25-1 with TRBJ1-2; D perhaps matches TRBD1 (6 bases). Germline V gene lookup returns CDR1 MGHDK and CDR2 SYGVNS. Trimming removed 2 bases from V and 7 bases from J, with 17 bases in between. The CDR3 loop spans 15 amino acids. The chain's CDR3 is CASSETGSRGGGYTF. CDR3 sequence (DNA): TGTGCCAGCAGTGAAACAGGGAGCAGGGGTGGTGGCTACACCTTC.

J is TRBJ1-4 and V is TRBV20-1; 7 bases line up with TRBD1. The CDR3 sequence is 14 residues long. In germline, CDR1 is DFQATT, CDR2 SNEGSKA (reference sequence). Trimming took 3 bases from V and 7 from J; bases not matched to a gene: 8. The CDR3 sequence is CSARTGSDSEKLFF. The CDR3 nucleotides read TGCAGTGCTAGGACAGGGAGTGATAGTGAAAAACTGTTTTTT.

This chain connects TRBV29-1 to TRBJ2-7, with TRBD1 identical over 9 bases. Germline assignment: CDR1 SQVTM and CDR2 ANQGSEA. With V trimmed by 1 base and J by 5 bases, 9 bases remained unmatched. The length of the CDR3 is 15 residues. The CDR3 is CSVEGSWTGVNEQYF. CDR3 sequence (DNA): TGCAGCGTTGAAGGGTCGTGGACAGGGGTCAACGAGCAGTACTTC.

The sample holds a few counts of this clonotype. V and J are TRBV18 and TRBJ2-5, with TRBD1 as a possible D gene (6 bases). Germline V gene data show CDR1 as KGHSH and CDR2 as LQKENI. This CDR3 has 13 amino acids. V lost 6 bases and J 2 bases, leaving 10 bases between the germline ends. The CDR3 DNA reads TGTGCCAGCTCGCAACAGGGACAAGAGACCCAGTACTTC. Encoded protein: CASSQQGQETQYF.

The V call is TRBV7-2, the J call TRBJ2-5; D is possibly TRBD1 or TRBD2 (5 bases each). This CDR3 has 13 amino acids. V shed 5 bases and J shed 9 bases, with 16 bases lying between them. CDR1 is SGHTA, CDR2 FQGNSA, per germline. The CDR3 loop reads CASSPFGAGAQYF. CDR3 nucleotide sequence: TGTGCCAGCAGCCCGTTTGGGGCCGGGGCCCAGTACTTC.